This T cell receptor beta chain was sequenced for a study of blood T cell repertoires in COVID-19. The V gene lost 3 bases and the J gene lost 10 bases, with 19 bases spanning the gap. This CDR3 comprises 15 residues. The germline V gene encodes CDR1 SNHLY and CDR2 FYNNEI. Profiling relied on immunoSEQ multiplex PCR, and the TCRdb table lists in-frame clones only, not all of them. The sample includes around 42,000 clones, approximately 81% seen only once; the top ten take about 12%. The chain carries TRBV2 and TRBJ2-1; D is uncertain. The receptor's source is a woman between 65 and 79 years old in a cohort sampled during active COVID-19. Material for sequencing was peripheral blood. The CDR3 DNA reads TGTGCCAGCAGTGACCCCGCCTACACCCTAGGAGAGCAGTTCTTC. It codes for CASSDPAYTLGEQFF. The variable domain in full, completed from reference TRBV2 and TRBJ2-1, reads EPEVTQTPSHQVTQMGQEVILRCVPISNHLYFYWYRQILGQKVEFLVSFYNNEISEKSEIFDDQFSVERPDGSNFTLKIRSTKLEDSAMYFCASSDPAYTLGEQFFGPGTRLTVL.